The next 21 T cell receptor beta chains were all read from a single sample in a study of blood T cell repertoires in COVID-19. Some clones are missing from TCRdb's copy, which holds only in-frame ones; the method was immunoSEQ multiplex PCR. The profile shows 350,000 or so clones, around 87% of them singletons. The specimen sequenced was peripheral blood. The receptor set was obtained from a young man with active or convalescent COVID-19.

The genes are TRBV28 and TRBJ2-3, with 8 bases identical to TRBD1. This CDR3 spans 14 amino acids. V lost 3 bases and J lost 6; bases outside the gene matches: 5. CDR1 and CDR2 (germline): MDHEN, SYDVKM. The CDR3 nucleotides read TGTGCCAGCAGTTTGGAGACAGGGGTGGATACGCAGTATTTT. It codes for CASSLETGVDTQYF.

Here the CDR3 DNA reads TGTGCCAGCAGCTCCTGGACTACCCTAAGCTCCTACAATGAGCAGTTCTTC. The encoded protein is CASSSWTTLSSYNEQFF. The V call is TRBV7-9, the J call TRBJ2-1; tentatively, D is TRBD2 (6 bases). CDR1 and CDR2 (germline): SEHNR, FQNEAQ (reference sequence). CDR3 length equals 17 residues. The V end was cut by 4 bases, the J end by 0 bases, with 16 bases between.

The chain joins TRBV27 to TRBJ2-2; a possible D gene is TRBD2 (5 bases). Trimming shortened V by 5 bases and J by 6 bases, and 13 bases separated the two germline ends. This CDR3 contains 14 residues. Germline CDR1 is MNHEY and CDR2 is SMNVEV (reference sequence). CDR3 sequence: CASSLGGLSGELFF. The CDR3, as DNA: TGTGCCAGCAGTCTCGGCGGGTTATCCGGGGAGCTGTTTTTT.

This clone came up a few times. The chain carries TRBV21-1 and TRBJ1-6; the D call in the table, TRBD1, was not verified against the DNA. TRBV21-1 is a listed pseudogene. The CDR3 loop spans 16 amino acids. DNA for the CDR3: TGTGCCAGCAGCAAATGGGGACAGGGACTGAATTCACCCCTCCACTTT. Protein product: CASSKWGQGLNSPLHF.

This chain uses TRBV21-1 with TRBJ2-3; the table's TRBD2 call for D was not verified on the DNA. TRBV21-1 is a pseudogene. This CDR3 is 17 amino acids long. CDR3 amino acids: CASSKASSGPITDTQYF. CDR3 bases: TGTGCCAGCAGCAAAGCGTCTAGCGGGCCAATCACAGATACGCAGTATTTT.

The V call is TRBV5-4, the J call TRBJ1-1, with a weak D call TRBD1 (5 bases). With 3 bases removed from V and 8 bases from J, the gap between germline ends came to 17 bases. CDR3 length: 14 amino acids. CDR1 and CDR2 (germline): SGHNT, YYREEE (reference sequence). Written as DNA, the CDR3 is TGTGCCAGCAGCTGGAGGGGAACCTCCTCCGAAGCTTTCTTT. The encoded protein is CASSWRGTSSEAFF. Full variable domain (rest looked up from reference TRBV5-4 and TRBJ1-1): ETGVTQSPTHLIKTRGQQVTLRCSSQSGHNTVSWYQQALGQGPQFIFQYYREEENGRGNFPPRFSGLQFPNYSSELNVNALELDDSALYLCASSWRGTSSEAFFGQGTRLTVV.

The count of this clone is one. The CDR3 region is CASSLGRTYEQYF. Written as DNA, the CDR3 is TGTGCCAGCAGCTTGGGGAGAACCTACGAGCAGTACTTC. The chain carries TRBV7-3 and TRBJ2-7, with a weak D call TRBD2 (5 bases). Germline assignment: CDR1 SGHTA and CDR2 FQGTGA. Trimming stripped 3 bases from V and 2 bases from J, with 8 bases between. The CDR3 spans 13 residues.

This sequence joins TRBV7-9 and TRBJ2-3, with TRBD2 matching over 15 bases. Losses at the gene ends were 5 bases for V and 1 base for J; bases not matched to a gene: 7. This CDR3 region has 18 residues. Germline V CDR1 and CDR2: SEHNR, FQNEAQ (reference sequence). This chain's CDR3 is CASSPRTSGGAGTDTQYF. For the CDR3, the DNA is TGTGCCAGCAGCCCCAGGACTAGCGGGGGGGCCGGCACAGATACGCAGTATTTT.

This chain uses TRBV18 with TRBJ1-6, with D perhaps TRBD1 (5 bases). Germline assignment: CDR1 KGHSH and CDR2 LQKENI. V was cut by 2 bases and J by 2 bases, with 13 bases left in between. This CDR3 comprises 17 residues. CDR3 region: CASSPGVLGAYNSPLHF. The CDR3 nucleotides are TGTGCCAGCTCACCAGGGGTGTTAGGGGCCTATAATTCACCCCTCCACTTT.

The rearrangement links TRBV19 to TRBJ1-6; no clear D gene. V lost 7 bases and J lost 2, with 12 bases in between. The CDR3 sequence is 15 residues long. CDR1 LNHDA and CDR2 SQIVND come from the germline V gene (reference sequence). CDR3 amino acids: CASTLRGTYNSPLHF. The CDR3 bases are TGTGCCAGTACCCTGAGAGGGACCTATAATTCACCCCTCCACTTT.

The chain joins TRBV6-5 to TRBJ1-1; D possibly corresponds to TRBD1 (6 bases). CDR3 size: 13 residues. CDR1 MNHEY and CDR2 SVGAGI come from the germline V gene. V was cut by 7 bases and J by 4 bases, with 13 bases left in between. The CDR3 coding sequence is TGTGCCAGCACCAAGGGGGGGGGCACTGAAGCTTTCTTT. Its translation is CASTKGGGTEAFF.

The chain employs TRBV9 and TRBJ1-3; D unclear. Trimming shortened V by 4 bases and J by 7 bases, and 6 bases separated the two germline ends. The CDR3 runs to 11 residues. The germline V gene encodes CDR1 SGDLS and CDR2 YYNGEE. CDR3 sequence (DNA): TGTGCCAGCAGCAATCCTAACACCATATATTTT. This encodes CASSNPNTIYF. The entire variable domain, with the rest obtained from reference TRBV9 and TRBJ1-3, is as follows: DSGVTQTPKHLITATGQRVTLRCSPRSGDLSVYWYQQSLDQGLQFLIQYYNGEERAKGNILERFSAQQFPDLHSELNLSSLELGDSALYFCASSNPNTIYFGEGSWLTVV.

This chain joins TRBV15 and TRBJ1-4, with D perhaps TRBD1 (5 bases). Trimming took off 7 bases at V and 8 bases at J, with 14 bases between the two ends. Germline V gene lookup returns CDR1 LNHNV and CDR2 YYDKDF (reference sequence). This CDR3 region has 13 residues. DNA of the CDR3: TGTGCCACCACTGGGGGGATACTGGAAAAACTGTTTTTT. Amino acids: CATTGGILEKLFF.

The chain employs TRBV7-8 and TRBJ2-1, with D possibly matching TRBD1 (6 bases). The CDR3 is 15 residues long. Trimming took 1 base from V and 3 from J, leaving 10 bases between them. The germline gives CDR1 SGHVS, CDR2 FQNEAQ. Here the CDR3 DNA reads TGTGCCAGCAGCTTAGTGACAGGACTCTACAATGAGCAGTTCTTC. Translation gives CASSLVTGLYNEQFF.

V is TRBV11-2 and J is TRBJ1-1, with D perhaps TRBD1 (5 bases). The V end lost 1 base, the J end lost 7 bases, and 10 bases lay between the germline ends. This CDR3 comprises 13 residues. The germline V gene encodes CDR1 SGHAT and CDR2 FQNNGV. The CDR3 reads CASSLGERGEAFF. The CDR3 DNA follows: TGTGCCAGCAGCTTAGGGGAAAGGGGTGAAGCTTTCTTT.

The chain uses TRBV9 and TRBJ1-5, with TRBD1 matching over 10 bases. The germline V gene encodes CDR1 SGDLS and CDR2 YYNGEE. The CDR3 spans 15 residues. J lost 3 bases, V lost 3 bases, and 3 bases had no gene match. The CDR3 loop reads CASSATGGNNQPQHF. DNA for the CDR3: TGTGCCAGCAGCGCGACAGGGGGCAACAATCAGCCCCAGCATTTT.

CDR3 sequence reads: CASSPGTDLYSNQPQHF. The CDR3 DNA follows: TGTGCCAGCAGCCCCGGGACAGACCTCTATAGCAATCAGCCCCAGCATTTT. The rearrangement uses TRBV7-9 and TRBJ1-5, with TRBD1 identical over 7 bases. CDR1 is SEHNR and CDR2 is FQNEAQ in the germline V gene (reference sequence). The CDR3 totals 17 residues. The ends lost 5 bases at V and 0 bases at J; junction bases unmatched: 10. Looking up the rest from reference TRBV7-9 and TRBJ1-5 gives the full variable domain: DTGVSQNPRHKITKRGQNVTFRCDPISEHNRLYWYRQTLGQGPEFLTYFQNEAQLEKSRLLSDRFSAERPKGSFSTLEIQRTEQGDSAMYLCASSPGTDLYSNQPQHFGDGTRLSIL.

The CDR3 spells CASAGTGTPYEQYF. In DNA, the CDR3 is TGTGCCAGCGCCGGGACAGGGACTCCTTACGAGCAGTACTTC. J is TRBJ2-7 and V is TRBV2; 9 bases line up with TRBD1. Germline CDR1 is SNHLY and CDR2 is FYNNEI. V was pared by 8 bases and J by 4 bases, with 9 bases of the junction left unmatched. The length of the CDR3 is 14 residues.

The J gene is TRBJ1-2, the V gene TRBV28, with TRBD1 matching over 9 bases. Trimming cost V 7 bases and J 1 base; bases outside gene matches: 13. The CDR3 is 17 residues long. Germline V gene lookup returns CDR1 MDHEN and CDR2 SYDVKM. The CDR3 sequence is CASTPEGTGKYNYGYTF. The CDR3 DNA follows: TGTGCCAGCACTCCTGAAGGGACAGGGAAGTATAACTATGGCTACACCTTC.

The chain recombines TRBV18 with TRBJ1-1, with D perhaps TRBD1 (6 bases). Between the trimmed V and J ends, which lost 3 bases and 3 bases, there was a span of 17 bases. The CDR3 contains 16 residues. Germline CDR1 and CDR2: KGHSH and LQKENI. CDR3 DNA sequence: TGTGCCAGCTCACCTCAACCGGACAGTCATCACACTGAAGCTTTCTTT. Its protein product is CASSPQPDSHHTEAFF.

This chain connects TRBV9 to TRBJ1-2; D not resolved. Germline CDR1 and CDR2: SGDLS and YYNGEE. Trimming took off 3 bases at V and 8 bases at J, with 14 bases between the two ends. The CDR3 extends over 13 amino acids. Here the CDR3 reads CASSERGDWGYTF. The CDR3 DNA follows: TGTGCCAGCAGCGAGCGCGGGGATTGGGGCTACACCTTC.